These 26 T cell receptor beta chains were sequenced from one sample in a study of identical twins. TCRdb recomputed calls from the 5' RACE reads with MiXCR, one row per CDR3 protein. Altogether some 250,000 distinct CDR3 sequences are present, 9.5% to 15% being singletons, with the ten largest covering 3.5% to 5%. The sample also formed part of further work on yellow fever vaccine responses in identical twins.

Input material: memory (CD45RO+) T cells sorted from blood. The source is a woman aged 18-30 years in good health.

This clonotype has ten or more counts. The chain employs TRBV5-1 and TRBJ2-1; D remains ambiguous. Germline V lookup: CDR1 SGHRS, CDR2 YFSETQ. Trimming took off 1 base at V and 0 bases at J, with 11 bases between the two ends. This CDR3 comprises 16 residues. Written as DNA, the CDR3 is TGCGCCAGCAGCTTGTTGGGAAGCTTCTCCTACAATGAGCAGTTCTTC. Residues: CASSLLGSFSYNEQFF.

The genes are TRBV20-1 and TRBJ2-5; 14 nucleotides agree with TRBD2. Germline loops: CDR1 DFQATT, CDR2 SNEGSKA (reference sequence). J gave up 5 bases and V 4 bases, and 3 bases lay outside the gene matches. The CDR3 runs 14 residues. CDR3 DNA sequence: TGCAGTGCTAAGACTAGCGGGGGGGCGGAGACCCAGTACTTC. This sequence encodes CSAKTSGGAETQYF.

The J gene is TRBJ1-1, the V gene TRBV20-1; D is unresolved. CDR1 is DFQATT and CDR2 is SNEGSKA in the germline V gene (reference sequence). The CDR3 spans 14 residues. The germline V and J ends were trimmed by 0 bases and 4 bases, with 12 bases remaining between them. The CDR3 DNA reads TGCAGTGCTAGAGAGGCCCCGGGTCTCACTGAAGCTTTCTTT. Residues: CSAREAPGLTEAFF.

The chain is built from TRBV20-1 and TRBJ2-5; 8 nucleotides line up with TRBD2. J was trimmed by 0 bases and V by 0 bases; bases with no gene match: 3. This CDR3 is 15 amino acids long. Germline V lookup: CDR1 DFQATT, CDR2 SNEGSKA (reference sequence). This CDR3 is CSARDGRGNQETQYF. In nucleotides, the CDR3 is TGCAGTGCTAGAGACGGGAGGGGAAACCAAGAGACCCAGTACTTC.

This chain joins TRBV6-5 and TRBJ2-1; unclear D gene. Per germline, CDR1 MNHEY and CDR2 SVGAGI. This CDR3 has 15 amino acids. Trimming shortened V by 4 bases and J by 0 bases, and 10 bases separated the two germline ends. In nucleotides, the CDR3 is TGTGCCAGCAGTTGGGCCTCCCTCTCCTACAATGAGCAGTTCTTC. Its translation: CASSWASLSYNEQFF.

V is TRBV10-1 and J is TRBJ2-5; 11 positions match TRBD2. Germline V gene lookup returns CDR1 WNHNN and CDR2 SYGVQD (reference sequence). Germline trimming cut 4 bases from V and 1 base from J; bases unmatched to any gene: 5. There are 16 residues in the CDR3. CDR3 in amino acids: CASSGEGTSGQETQYF. The CDR3 bases are TGCGCCAGCAGTGGAGAAGGGACTAGCGGCCAAGAGACCCAGTACTTC.

This clonotype was counted only a few times. The chain carries TRBV28 and TRBJ1-5; 8 nucleotides align to TRBD1. This CDR3 is built from 15 residues. Germline V lookup: CDR1 MDHEN, CDR2 SYDVKM. V lost 8 bases and J lost 1; bases outside the gene matches: 7. This chain's CDR3 is CASARQGKSNQPQHF. DNA for the CDR3: TGTGCCAGCGCACGACAGGGGAAAAGCAATCAGCCCCAGCATTTT.

This clonotype was counted a few times. The rearrangement uses TRBV10-3 and TRBJ1-1; 8 bases match TRBD1. The CDR3 totals 12 residues. Germline CDR1 is ENHRY and CDR2 is SYGVKD. Trimming removed 3 bases from V and 8 bases from J; junction bases left unmatched: 2. Written as DNA, the CDR3 is TGTGCCATCAGTGAAGGACAGGGAGAAGCTTTCTTT. Residues: CAISEGQGEAFF.

This clonotype was detected a few times. The V and J genes are TRBV6-1 and TRBJ2-1, with 14 bases aligning to TRBD2. Germline-derived CDR1 and CDR2 are MNHNS and SASEGT. The CDR3 sequence is 20 residues long. V lost 4 bases and J lost 3; bases outside the gene matches: 14. CDR3 nucleotide sequence: TGTGCCAGCAGTGGACGACTAGCGGGGGGGCGCAACGCAAACTACAATGAGCAGTTCTTC. This encodes CASSGRLAGGRNANYNEQFF.

This rearrangement joins TRBV3-1 to TRBJ1-3; no clear D. Germline CDR1 reads LGHDT; CDR2 reads YNNKEL (reference sequence). Trimming took 0 bases from V and 0 from J, leaving 6 bases between them. CDR3 length: 15 residues. The CDR3 DNA reads as TGTGCCAGCAGCCAAGATCGGAGCTCTGGAAACACCATATATTTT. Translated: CASSQDRSSGNTIYF.

In its sample, this clonotype was seen a few times. V and J are TRBV24-1 and TRBJ2-5, with a tentative D call TRBD1 (5 bases). V lost 2 bases, J lost 5 bases, and 14 bases lay in between. This CDR3 is built from 15 residues. Per germline, CDR1 KGHDR and CDR2 SFDVKD. The CDR3 DNA is TGTGCCACCAGTGATTCCAGGGTGTCGGATGAGACCCAGTACTTC. Translation: CATSDSRVSDETQYF.

In its sample, this clonotype was seen many times. The V call is TRBV14, the J call TRBJ1-6; D is ambiguous. This CDR3 region has 12 residues. Trimming removed 6 bases from V and 9 bases from J, with 9 bases in between. The germline gives CDR1 SGHDN, CDR2 FVKESK. DNA for the CDR3: TGTGCCAGCAGTCAGGCCGGTTCACCCCTCCACTTT. It encodes CASSQAGSPLHF.

This clonotype was seen ten or more times. This rearrangement joins TRBV10-3 to TRBJ2-3; D is possibly TRBD1 (6 bases). V shed 6 bases and J shed 5 bases, with 15 bases lying between them. Germline assignment: CDR1 ENHRY and CDR2 SYGVKD. The CDR3 is 14 residues long. CDR3 residues: CAIRGAGEGDTQYF. The CDR3 DNA is TGTGCCATCAGGGGGGCAGGGGAAGGAGATACGCAGTATTTT.

The chain joins TRBV7-6 to TRBJ2-1; D is undetermined. V lost 5 bases and J 12 bases, leaving 11 bases between the germline ends. Germline V gives CDR1 SGHVS, CDR2 FNYEAQ. The CDR3 is made up of 11 amino acids. The CDR3, as DNA: TGTGCCAGCAGCCAAGGACGAGGGCAGTTCTTC. Translated, it gives CASSQGRGQFF.

This clonotype was seen a few times. This rearrangement joins TRBV9 to TRBJ1-2; 7 bases are shared with TRBD1. CDR1 is SGDLS, CDR2 YYNGEE, per germline. The CDR3 runs 14 residues. V was clipped by 3 bases and J by 6 bases; unmatched bases: 8. The CDR3 DNA is TGTGCCAGCAGCGCCCTACAGGGGACCCATGGCTACACCTTC. Translating it yields CASSALQGTHGYTF.

This chain joins TRBV10-1 and TRBJ2-1; D not resolved. The CDR3 spans 12 residues. From germline, CDR1 is WNHNN and CDR2 SYGVQD (reference sequence). Trimming removed 2 bases from V and 3 bases from J, with 2 bases in between. CDR3 sequence: CASSEDYNEQFF. The DNA of the CDR3 is TGCGCCAGCAGTGAGGACTACAATGAGCAGTTCTTC.

Many counts were recorded for this clonotype. The V and J genes are TRBV20-1 and TRBJ2-3, with D unclear. The CDR3 covers 13 residues. Germline V gene sequence: CDR1 DFQATT, CDR2 SNEGSKA (reference sequence). V was cut by 3 bases and J by 0 bases, with 7 bases left in between. The CDR3 DNA is TGCAGTGCTAGCCCACTTAGCACAGATACGCAGTATTTT. This codes for CSASPLSTDTQYF.

Points on this clonotype: Mismatch with germline at one junction end may stem from a read error. The chain carries TRBV20-1 and TRBJ2-3; 9 bases line up with TRBD2. The germline V gene has CDR1 DFQATT and CDR2 SNEGSKA (reference sequence). CDR3 length: 17 residues. The CDR3 spells CCAIKMDGSGGTDTQYF. CDR3 DNA sequence: TGCTGTGCTATCAAGATGGACGGTAGCGGGGGTACAGATACGCAGTATTTT.

This clonotype has more than one count but fewer than ten. The chain carries TRBV7-9 and TRBJ2-3, with 11 bases that match TRBD1. The junction had 10 bases not matched to a gene; V was cut back by 6 bases and J by 8 bases. CDR1 is SEHNR, CDR2 FQNEAQ, per germline (reference sequence). The CDR3 covers 15 residues. The CDR3 region has the DNA TGTGCCAGCAGGAGTTCAGGACAGGGGGCTCCTACGCAGTATTTT. It is translated as CASRSSGQGAPTQYF.

The sample holds a few counts of this clonotype. The chain links TRBV7-2 to TRBJ2-5; no reliable D call. V was trimmed by 2 bases and J by 4 bases, leaving 8 bases between them. This CDR3 contains 13 residues. The germline gives CDR1 SGHTA, CDR2 FQGNSA. CDR3 in amino acids: CASSLSVGETQYF. CDR3 nucleotide sequence: TGTGCCAGCAGCTTATCGGTAGGAGAGACCCAGTACTTC.

This clonotype has ten or more counts. This chain uses TRBV11-2 with TRBJ2-3; a weak D match, TRBD1 (5 bases). CDR3 length: 19 amino acids. Trimming pared 2 bases from V and 0 bases from J, leaving 21 bases between. Per the germline V gene, CDR1 is SGHAT and CDR2 is FQNNGV. The DNA for the CDR3 is TGTGCCAGCAGCTTAACAGAGTATTTTGGTGGGGCTAGCACAGATACGCAGTATTTT. Its translation: CASSLTEYFGGASTDTQYF.

This clonotype was picked up a small number of times. Here the CDR3 DNA reads TGCAGTGCTTCAGCCGGGACTAGCGGGTGGGGCACAGATACGCAGTATTTT. Its protein is CSASAGTSGWGTDTQYF. This rearrangement joins TRBV20-1 to TRBJ2-3; the match to TRBD2 covers 12 bases. The CDR3 length is 17 residues. Germline trimming cut 5 bases from V and 1 base from J; bases unmatched to any gene: 10. Per germline, CDR1 DFQATT and CDR2 SNEGSKA (reference sequence).

The V and J genes are TRBV19 and TRBJ2-1, with no clear D. The CDR3 spans 13 residues. V was pared by 5 bases and J by 5 bases, with 10 bases between. Germline-derived CDR1 and CDR2 are LNHDA and SQIVND (reference sequence). The CDR3, as DNA: TGTGCCAGTAGTGAATGGGGAAACAATGAGCAGTTCTTC. This sequence encodes CASSEWGNNEQFF.

In its sample, this clonotype was seen many times. J is TRBJ2-1 and V is TRBV5-1, with 11 bases lining up with TRBD2. Germline V gives CDR1 SGHRS, CDR2 YFSETQ. This CDR3 is 15 amino acids long. Germline trimming cut 4 bases from V and 5 bases from J; bases unmatched to any gene: 5. CDR3 amino acids: CASSHTSGGNNEQFF. Written as DNA, the CDR3 is TGCGCCAGCAGCCATACTAGCGGGGGAAACAATGAGCAGTTCTTC.

This clonotype was found a few times. V gene TRBV12-3 or TRBV12-4 combines with J gene TRBJ2-1, with TRBD2 as a possible D gene (7 bases). Trimming stripped 7 bases from V and 7 bases from J, with 17 bases between. The CDR3 consists of 14 residues. For the CDR3, the DNA is TGTGCCAGCAAAAGGGGGGGCCAGGGGAATGAGCAGTTCTTC. Translated: CASKRGGQGNEQFF.

The chain has TRBV20-1 and TRBJ2-7; tentative D call: TRBD2 (5 bases). The CDR3 covers 12 residues. Germline CDR1 DFQATT, CDR2 SNEGSKA (reference sequence). V was cut by 5 bases and J by 2 bases, with 10 bases left in between. The CDR3 sequence: CSASRDPYEQYF. CDR3 nucleotides: TGCAGTGCTTCCCGGGATCCCTACGAGCAGTACTTC.